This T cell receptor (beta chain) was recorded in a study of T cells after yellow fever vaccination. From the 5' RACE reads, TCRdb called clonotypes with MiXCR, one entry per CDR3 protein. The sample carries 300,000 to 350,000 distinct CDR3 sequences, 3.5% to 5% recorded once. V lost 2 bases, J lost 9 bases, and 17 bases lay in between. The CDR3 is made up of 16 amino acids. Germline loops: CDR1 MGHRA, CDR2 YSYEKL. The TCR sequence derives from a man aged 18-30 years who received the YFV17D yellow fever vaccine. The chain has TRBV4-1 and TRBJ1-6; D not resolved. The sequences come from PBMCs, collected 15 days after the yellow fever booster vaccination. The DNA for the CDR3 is TGCGCCAGCAGCCAACTACGAGACGCCCCGGGTTCACCCCTCCACTTT. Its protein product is CASSQLRDAPGSPLHF.